The next 5 T cell receptor beta chains were all read from a single sample in a study of T cell clonality in common variable immunodeficiency. Repertoires were generated with immunoSEQ multiplex PCR, while TCRdb's copy carries only in-frame clones and drops some. Observed in the sample are some 54,000 clones, none of them singletons. Material: peripheral blood mononuclear cells. These receptors were obtained from a person between 18 and 75 years old in good health.

This clone came up a few times. The read falls 3 residues short of the CDR3 end, and the missing part is taken from the germline J gene. J is TRBJ2-7 and V is TRBV18, with D hard to call. The germline gives CDR1 KGHSH, CDR2 LQKENI. With 2 bases removed from V and 0 bases from J, the gap between germline ends came to 5 bases. This CDR3 has 13 residues. The CDR3 protein is CASSPAISYEQYF. The DNA read from the CDR3 is TGTGCCAGCTCACCAGCGATCTCCTACGAG.

Ten or more counts support this clone. The CDR3 is cut off 3 residues early in the read; its end comes from the germline J gene. The chain uses TRBV14 and TRBJ1-4; a possible D gene is TRBD1 (6 bases). In germline, CDR1 is SGHDN, CDR2 FVKESK. The CDR3 is made up of 14 amino acids. The V and J ends lost 1 base and 7 bases respectively, with 10 bases between them. The CDR3 bases that were read are TGTGCCAGCAGCCAAGCAGGGGCGGGTGAAAAA. It is translated as CASSQAGAGEK. The CDR3 reads in full as CASSQAGAGEKLFF.

In this sample, this clone turned up many times. The CDR3 end lies 3 residues beyond the end of the read and is filled in from the germline J gene. The chain has TRBV15 and TRBJ1-2, with 7 bases matching TRBD1. Germline V lookup: CDR1 LNHNV, CDR2 YYDKDF (reference sequence). The CDR3 runs to 15 residues. The part of the CDR3 DNA that was read is TGTGCCACCAGCAGAGACCCCAGGGGGGTGGAGGGC. This codes for CATSRDPRGVEG. The whole CDR3 is CATSRDPRGVEGYTF.

This clone has a count of ten or more. The read ends 3 residues early relative to the CDR3; the germline J gene fills the gap. The V and J genes are TRBV29-1 and TRBJ1-2, with 9 bases matching TRBD1. The CDR3 has 17 amino acids. The germline V gene encodes CDR1 SQVTM and CDR2 ANQGSEA. The DNA read from the CDR3 is TGCAGTTCGTTGTATGGTTTAACAGGGGGCGCGTACAGGGGC. Translated: CSSLYGLTGGAYRG. The complete CDR3 sequence is CSSLYGLTGGAYRGYTF.

This clone was found a few times. The CDR3 goes on 3 residues after the read ends, and that part is filled in from the germline J gene. The chain couples TRBV2 to TRBJ1-1; unclear D gene. The CDR3 is 15 residues long. Trimming took off 3 bases at V and 0 bases at J, with 11 bases between the two ends. The germline V gene has CDR1 SNHLY and CDR2 FYNNEI. CDR3 bases read: TGTGCCAGCAGTGACAGCGAGCTTATGAACACTGAA. Residues: CASSDSELMNTE. In full, the CDR3 is CASSDSELMNTEAFF. Supplemented by reference TRBV2 and TRBJ1-1, the full variable domain reads EPEVTQTPSHQVTQMGQEVILRCVPISNHLYFYWYRQILGQKVEFLVSFYNNEISEKSEIFDDQFSVERPDGSNFTLKIRSTKLEDSAMYFCASSDSELMNTEAFFGQGTRLTVV.